The 21 T cell receptor beta chains listed next were all sequenced from one sample in a study of Ad26.COV2.S vaccination and SARS-CoV-2 variants. Stated treatment: some 20 received Ad26.COV2.S at low or high dose, single or two shots; five or six received placebo; per-sample allocation not given. Material that was analyzed had been drawn on day 63 after the first vaccine or placebo injection. Using immunoSEQ multiplex PCR, the repertoire was profiled, and TCRdb retains in-frame clones only, with some absent. The top ten clones hold less than 3.5% of a sample with about 280,000 clones, around 87% of them seen once. The specimen was peripheral blood, collected in a trial of Ad26.COV2.S vaccine versus placebo. These TCRs come from a person between 18 and 65 years old who received the Ad26.COV2.S COVID-19 vaccine or a placebo.

The chain couples TRBV30 to TRBJ1-1; D is unclear. Trimming pared 4 bases from V and 6 bases from J, leaving 9 bases between. The germline gives CDR1 GTSNPN, CDR2 SVGIG (reference sequence). This CDR3 has 11 residues. CDR3 sequence (DNA): TGTGCCTGGAACGAGGGTGCTGAAGCTTTCTTT. It encodes CAWNEGAEAFF.

The chain couples TRBV3-1 (or the pseudogene TRBV3-2) to TRBJ2-7; 7 nucleotides match TRBD2. The germline CDR1 and CDR2 sequences are LGHDT and YNNKEL (reference sequence). This CDR3 has 13 amino acids. Trimming at V came to 2 bases and at J to 6 bases, leaving 4 bases not matched to a gene. The chain's CDR3 is CASSQMGGSEQYF. DNA for the CDR3: TGTGCCAGCAGCCAAATGGGGGGGTCCGAGCAGTACTTC.

The rearrangement uses TRBV19 and TRBJ1-2; unclear D gene. V was trimmed by 9 bases and J by 3 bases, leaving 11 bases between them. This CDR3 region has 12 residues. CDR1 and CDR2 from the germline V gene are LNHDA and SQIVND (reference sequence). This CDR3 reads CARLGKDYGYTF. The CDR3 DNA reads as TGTGCCAGGCTGGGGAAGGACTATGGCTACACCTTC.

The genes are TRBV11-2 and TRBJ1-1; D gene unclear. V was shortened by 0 bases and J by 0 bases, with 8 bases between the two germline ends. This CDR3 region has 15 residues. Looked up from germline, CDR1 is SGHAT and CDR2 is FQNNGV. CDR3: CASSLEGTLNTEAFF. The CDR3 nucleotides read TGTGCCAGCAGCTTAGAGGGCACCTTGAACACTGAAGCTTTCTTT.

The gene calls are TRBV6-5 and TRBJ1-2; weak D call: TRBD1 (6 bases). This CDR3 is built from 15 residues. Germline values: CDR1 MNHEY, CDR2 SVGAGI. The V and J ends lost 7 bases and 1 base respectively, with 16 bases between them. The CDR3 DNA sequence: TGTGCCAGCACCGAAGGGGGGGGAGTTAACTATGGCTACACCTTC. Amino acids: CASTEGGGVNYGYTF.

The count of this clone is one. CDR3 nucleotide sequence: TGTGCCAGCAGCTTAAGTTTAATGGGATCCCTCTACGAGCAGTACTTC. Translating gives CASSLSLMGSLYEQYF. The chain links TRBV7-2 to TRBJ2-7; D is uncertain. In germline, CDR1 is SGHTA, CDR2 FQGNSA. Trimming took 2 bases from V and 3 from J, leaving 17 bases between them. The CDR3 runs to 16 residues.

This rearrangement joins TRBV4-1 to TRBJ2-5; 14 positions match TRBD2. CDR1 is MGHRA and CDR2 is YSYEKL in the germline V gene. J lost 1 base, V lost 1 base, and 8 bases had no gene match. This CDR3 is 19 amino acids long. The CDR3, as DNA: TGCGCCAGCAGCCAAGCTCCGGGACTAGCGGGGGTTCGCCAAGAGACCCAGTACTTC. Translated: CASSQAPGLAGVRQETQYF.

The gene calls are TRBV2 and TRBJ2-1; the D gene is possibly TRBD1 (6 bases). The germline V gene has CDR1 SNHLY and CDR2 FYNNEI. V lost 10 bases to trimming and J lost 2 bases, with 9 bases between them. The CDR3 consists of 12 residues. The CDR3 nucleotides read TGTGCCACCAGGACAGCCTACAATGAGCAGTTCTTC. Encoded protein: CATRTAYNEQFF.

The rearrangement joins TRBV19 to TRBJ2-5, with 8 nucleotides matching TRBD2. V trimming: 11 bases; J trimming: 5 bases; junction bases outside the gene matches: 10. The CDR3 runs 13 residues. Germline CDR1 is LNHDA and CDR2 is SQIVND (reference sequence). The CDR3 coding sequence is TGTGCCTCATCGGGGGGGCCAGGGGAGACCCAGTACTTC. Protein product: CASSGGPGETQYF.

The sample holds one count of this clone. The genes are TRBV27 and TRBJ1-1; TRBD1 aligns across 8 bases. CDR1 is MNHEY, CDR2 SMNVEV, per germline (reference sequence). This CDR3 has 19 amino acids. V shed 5 bases and J 2 bases; nucleotides not matched to a gene: 19. Here the CDR3 reads CASSPHRRTGILLNTEAFF. In DNA form, the CDR3 reads TGTGCCAGCAGTCCACACAGAAGGACAGGGATCCTATTAAACACTGAAGCTTTCTTT.

The gene calls are TRBV23-1 and TRBJ2-7; 7 positions agree with TRBD2. TRBV23-1 is given ORF status, its function remaining uncertain. This CDR3 spans 17 amino acids. The J segment lost 0 bases and the V segment lost 3 bases, leaving 11 bases of the junction unmatched. The CDR3 region has the DNA TGCGCCAGCAGTCATTCCATAGTACTAGCGCACTCCTACGAGCAGTACTTC. Protein sequence: CASSHSIVLAHSYEQYF.

This clone was counted between two and nine times. The genes are TRBV18 and TRBJ1-6; perhaps TRBD1 as D (6 bases). Germline V lookup: CDR1 KGHSH, CDR2 LQKENI. Between the trimmed V and J ends, which lost 3 bases and 8 bases, there was a span of 14 bases. This CDR3 comprises 15 residues. In DNA, the CDR3 is TGTGCCAGCTCACCCGCAGCAGGGGACGATTCACCCCTCCACTTT. Translation gives CASSPAAGDDSPLHF.

The rearrangement joins TRBV24-1 to TRBJ2-1; D is unresolved. This CDR3 has 12 amino acids. V was clipped by 7 bases and J by 3 bases, with 6 bases between them. Germline V gene sequence: CDR1 KGHDR, CDR2 SFDVKD. CDR3 nucleotides: TGTGCCACCAGGGACGGCTACAATGAGCAGTTCTTC. Translation: CATRDGYNEQFF.

The CDR3 loop is CASSMISGSSYNSPLHF. The CDR3 DNA is TGTGCCAGTAGTATGATTTCAGGGAGCTCCTATAATTCACCCCTCCACTTT. The rearrangement links TRBV19 to TRBJ1-6; perhaps TRBD1 as D (5 bases). V was clipped by 3 bases and J by 0 bases, with 12 bases between them. The CDR3 spans 17 residues. The germline CDR1 and CDR2 sequences are LNHDA and SQIVND (reference sequence).

The chain combines TRBV7-3 with TRBJ1-4, with a possible D match to TRBD1 (5 bases). Per the germline V gene, CDR1 is SGHTA and CDR2 is FQGTGA. V lost 10 bases and J 3 bases, leaving 12 bases between the germline ends. The CDR3 contains 13 residues. As DNA, the CDR3 is TGTGCCACAGCAAGGGGACCTAATGAAAAACTGTTTTTT. Translation: CATARGPNEKLFF.

The chain recombines TRBV5-1 with TRBJ2-7; D may match TRBD1 or TRBD2 (6 bases each). Germline V lookup: CDR1 SGHRS, CDR2 YFSETQ. V lost 2 bases to trimming and J lost 2 bases, with 11 bases between them. The CDR3 spans 14 residues. CDR3 nucleotides: TGCGCCAGCAGCTTTAACGGGGGCGCCTACGAGCAGTACTTC. Encoded protein: CASSFNGGAYEQYF. Full variable domain (remainder filled in from reference TRBV5-1 and TRBJ2-7): KAGVTQTPRYLIKTRGQQVTLSCSPISGHRSVSWYQQTPGQGLQFLFEYFSETQRNKGNFPGRFSGRQFSNSRSEMNVSTLELGDSALYLCASSFNGGAYEQYFGPGTRLTVT.

The chain has TRBV7-9 and TRBJ2-5, with D possibly being TRBD1 (5 bases). CDR1 is SEHNR and CDR2 is FQNEAQ in the germline V gene (reference sequence). This CDR3 is 15 amino acids long. With 5 bases removed from V and 2 bases from J, the gap between germline ends came to 15 bases. The CDR3, as DNA: TGTGCCAGCAGCCCCTCGGTGGGGCTACAAGAGACCCAGTACTTC. It specifies CASSPSVGLQETQYF.

This clone was observed a handful of times. This same CDR3 is encoded by further DNA sequences in the sample. The J gene is TRBJ1-1, the V gene TRBV27; weak D call: TRBD1 (6 bases). Per germline, CDR1 MNHEY and CDR2 SMNVEV (reference sequence). The CDR3 totals 13 residues. The ends were cut back, 8 bases at V and 3 bases at J, with 13 bases in the middle. The CDR3 protein is CASRGQGYTEAFF. In DNA form, the CDR3 reads TGTGCCAGCCGCGGCCAGGGGTACACTGAAGCTTTCTTT.

This chain links TRBV30 with TRBJ1-2, with D hard to call. The germline CDR1 and CDR2 sequences are GTSNPN and SVGIG (reference sequence). The V and J ends lost 1 base and 6 bases respectively, with 9 bases between them. The CDR3 extends over 12 amino acids. CDR3 in DNA: TGTGCCTGGAGTGGGGGTATCCATGGCTACACCTTC. As protein: CAWSGGIHGYTF. The full variable domain, its missing parts supplied by reference TRBV30 and TRBJ1-2, is SQTIHQWPATLVQPVGSPLSLECTVEGTSNPNLYWYRQAAGRGLQLLFYSVGIGQISSEVPQNLSASRPQDRQFILSSKKLLLSDSGFYLCAWSGGIHGYTFGSGTRLTVV.

The chain combines TRBV7-9 with TRBJ2-7, with a weak D call TRBD2 (6 bases). The CDR3 has 17 amino acids. Germline assignment: CDR1 SEHNR and CDR2 FQNEAQ (reference sequence). Deletions cut 1 base from V and 3 bases from J, with 19 bases between. The CDR3 sequence is CASSLVEGSGVYYEQYF. DNA for the CDR3: TGTGCCAGCAGCTTAGTAGAAGGTAGCGGCGTTTACTACGAGCAGTACTTC.

The gene calls are TRBV12-5 and TRBJ2-4; TRBD2 is a possible D gene (6 bases). CDR3 size: 11 residues. The germline V gene has CDR1 LGHNT and CDR2 FRNRAP. V lost 6 bases to trimming and J lost 12 bases, with 12 bases between them. CDR3 nucleotide sequence: TGTGCTAGTGGCCCGGAGGAGGGTCAGTACTTC. It codes for CASGPEEGQYF.